Detailed here is one T cell receptor (beta chain). Its cognate antigen is unknown. The study ran its PCR with 60 Vbeta and 13 Jbeta primers. Libraries were prepared by immunoSEQ multiplex PCR; TCRdb keeps only in-frame clonotypes and omits some of them. The sample table sets out 150,000 to 200,000 clones. The data belong to a study of cytomegalovirus exposure and HLA in healthy donors. Findings and caveats of the study: Altogether, about 160 TCR beta chains were recorded as cytomegalovirus-associated. High sensitivity and specificity were reportedly achieved when the classifier diagnosed cytomegalovirus status. A link between a missense DCLRE1C variant and TCR beta V- and J-gene trimming emerged from a later analysis.

Each donor's status was that of a healthy bone marrow donor. The CDR3 is made up of 14 amino acids. Germline V gives CDR1 MNHNS, CDR2 SASEGT. Trimming cost V 7 bases and J 6 bases; bases outside gene matches: 9. This rearrangement joins TRBV6-1 to TRBJ1-5; TRBD1 matches at 7 bases. Material: PBMCs. The clonotype was recovered from a boy aged 5-17 years in good health and CMV-seronegative. The CDR3 DNA reads TGTGCCAGCATCTTGGACAGGCTCGGTCAGCCCCAGCATTTT. It yields the protein CASILDRLGQPQHF.